This T cell receptor beta chain was retrieved from a study of cytomegalovirus exposure and HLA in healthy donors. Overall study: The Caucasian-associated ancestry cluster contained 81% of the approximately 390 genotyped donors. Points from the study as a whole: Highest at DRB1 and lowest at HLA-C, TCR association rates differed among HLA loci in a later analysis. Solely CMV serostatus was available to characterize immune exposure.

The count of this clone is one. Its antigen is not identified. With V trimmed by 0 bases and J by 7 bases, 5 bases remained unmatched. This CDR3 region has 15 residues. CDR1 and CDR2 from the germline V gene are SGDLS and YYNGEE. Donors were ostensibly healthy at sampling, although undocumented immune exposures were probable. The PCR ran on 60 Vbeta and 13 Jbeta primers. TCRdb's table, derived via immunoSEQ multiplex PCR, lists solely in-frame clones and lacks some. This sample has roughly 100,000 clones, with just under 75% found just once. This receptor was taken from a man aged 45 to 65 in good health and CMV-seropositive. The gene calls are TRBV9 and TRBJ2-1; 9 bases match TRBD1. Sequenced input: PBMCs. This CDR3 is CASSVDGQGLNEQFF. DNA of the CDR3: TGTGCCAGCAGCGTAGATGGACAGGGGTTGAATGAGCAGTTCTTC.